A single sample gave rise to the 18 T cell receptor beta chains below, sequenced in a study of cytotoxic CD8 clonotypes in ibrutinib-treated CLL. The repertoire was sequenced with immunoSEQ multiplex PCR; TCRdb's copy has only in-frame clones and lacks some. The repertoire holds about 120,000 clones, with 80% to 90% as singletons. Sequenced material: PBMCs, taken after 24 months of ibrutinib treatment. These receptors all stem from a human donor with chronic lymphocytic leukemia.

This clone occurred once. The CDR3 region has the DNA TGTGCCAGCAGGAGGGGGCAGGGGGAAGGCTATGGCTACACCTTC. Amino acid sequence: CASRRGQGEGYGYTF. This rearrangement joins TRBV6-6 to TRBJ1-2; 7 bases agree with TRBD1. J was trimmed by 4 bases and V by 6 bases; bases with no gene match: 11. Germline assignment: CDR1 MNHNY and CDR2 SVGAGI (reference sequence). The CDR3 has 15 residues.

The chain combines TRBV4-2 with TRBJ1-1; TRBD1 agrees at 7 bases. The V segment lost 0 bases and the J segment 6 bases; nucleotides outside the gene matches: 7. CDR3 length: 15 amino acids. Germline CDR1 and CDR2: LGHNA and YNFKEQ. The DNA of the CDR3 is TGTGCCAGCAGCCAAGATCGTCGGGACAGCTCTGAAGCTTTCTTT. It codes for CASSQDRRDSSEAFF.

The chain employs TRBV4-3 and TRBJ1-1; 8 bases are a match to TRBD1. With 3 bases clipped from V and 0 bases from J, the junction kept 6 bases outside the gene matches. CDR1 and CDR2 from the germline V gene are LGHNA and YSLEER. This CDR3 spans 16 amino acids. CDR3: CASSHWTGMMNTEAFF. The CDR3 bases are TGCGCCAGCAGCCACTGGACAGGGATGATGAACACTGAAGCTTTCTTT.

V gene TRBV4-3 combines with J gene TRBJ2-5; D gene uncertain. Trimming stripped 4 bases from V and 4 bases from J, with 19 bases between. CDR1 and CDR2 from the germline V gene are LGHNA and YSLEER. The CDR3 sequence is 16 residues long. The DNA of the CDR3 is TGCGCCAGCAGCCTTAACCCCGGGCAATGGGGAGAGACCCAGTACTTC. Its translation: CASSLNPGQWGETQYF.

CDR3 nucleotide sequence: TGTGCCAGCAGCTGGGACAGGGGCTTCGGAAAACTGTTTTTT. Protein product: CASSWDRGFGKLFF. This chain joins TRBV7-9 and TRBJ1-4, with TRBD1 matching 10 bases. The CDR3 spans 14 residues. V lost 4 bases and J lost 10; bases outside the gene matches: 6. CDR1 SEHNR and CDR2 FQNEAQ come from the germline V gene (reference sequence).

V is TRBV29-1 and J is TRBJ1-4, with 10 bases matching TRBD1. In germline, CDR1 is SQVTM, CDR2 ANQGSEA. This CDR3 is built from 15 residues. V shed 5 bases, J shed 5 bases, and the junction held 8 bases outside the gene matches. The CDR3 here is CSVSRDRGRNEKLFF. The CDR3 bases are TGCAGCGTTTCCCGGGACAGGGGCAGGAATGAAAAACTGTTTTTT.

The chain combines TRBV6-5 with TRBJ2-2; D may be TRBD1 (5 bases). Germline loops: CDR1 MNHEY, CDR2 SVGAGI. This CDR3 region has 15 residues. The V gene lost 3 bases and the J gene lost 4 bases, with 12 bases spanning the gap. Here the CDR3 DNA reads TGTGCCAGCAGTTATCTTACAGGCACCACCGGGGAGCTGTTTTTT. Protein sequence: CASSYLTGTTGELFF.

This chain joins TRBV1 and TRBJ1-2. TRBV1 has pseudogene status. The CDR3 consists of 14 residues. The CDR3 sequence is CTSSQDVRYYGYTF. CDR3 DNA: TGCACCAGCAGCCAAGATGTACGGTACTATGGCTACACCTTC.

This chain joins TRBV11-2 and TRBJ2-7; TRBD2 matches 12 bases. V was clipped by 2 bases and J by 6 bases; unmatched bases: 11. The CDR3 totals 17 residues. In germline, CDR1 is SGHAT, CDR2 FQNNGV. Here the CDR3 DNA reads TGTGCCAGCAGCTTAACACGGACTAGCGGGACCCGCGGCGAGCAGTACTTC. It translates to CASSLTRTSGTRGEQYF.

The chain uses TRBV6-5 and TRBJ1-4, with 7 bases matching TRBD1. The germline CDR1 and CDR2 sequences are MNHEY and SVGAGI. V trimming: 10 bases; J trimming: 4 bases; junction bases outside the gene matches: 6. The CDR3 contains 13 residues. CDR3 residues: CATRDSHNEKLFF. The CDR3 bases are TGTGCCACCCGGGACAGCCATAATGAAAAACTGTTTTTT.

V usage is TRBV27 and J usage is TRBJ2-7; perhaps TRBD2 as D (5 bases). Germline V gene data show CDR1 as MNHEY and CDR2 as SMNVEV (reference sequence). Deletions cut 6 bases from V and 6 bases from J, with 12 bases between. The CDR3 contains 12 residues. For the CDR3, the DNA is TGTGCCAGCAGCCGAACTAGAGGCGAGCAGTACTTC. Its protein is CASSRTRGEQYF.

This chain links TRBV2 with TRBJ2-6; D gene uncertain. The CDR3 runs to 15 residues. The germline gives CDR1 SNHLY, CDR2 FYNNEI. V was clipped by 9 bases and J by 1 base, with 13 bases between them. The CDR3 here is CARREGSSGANVLTF. The CDR3 DNA is TGTGCCAGAAGAGAAGGATCGTCTGGGGCCAACGTCCTGACTTTC.

The chain couples TRBV30 to TRBJ1-5; D is ambiguous. The V gene's germline CDR1 is GTSNPN and CDR2 SVGIG (reference sequence). V lost 0 bases and J 8 bases, leaving 8 bases between the germline ends. CDR3 size: 12 residues. The DNA for the CDR3 is TGTGCCTGGAGTGTAATGAAGGAGCCCCAGCATTTT. Translation gives CAWSVMKEPQHF.

The chain carries TRBV5-4 and TRBJ1-1, with D perhaps matching TRBD1 (5 bases). This CDR3 is built from 14 residues. V was cut by 4 bases and J by 5 bases, with 15 bases left in between. Germline V CDR1 and CDR2: SGHNT, YYREEE (reference sequence). The CDR3 DNA follows: TGTGCCAGCAGCCCTCCCTTGGGGGGGACTGAAGCTTTCTTT. Its protein product is CASSPPLGGTEAFF.

The rearrangement links TRBV4-3 to TRBJ2-7; perhaps TRBD2 as D (6 bases). CDR1 is LGHNA, CDR2 YSLEER, per germline. This CDR3 spans 17 amino acids. V was trimmed by 1 base and J by 0 bases, leaving 16 bases between them. The CDR3 loop is CASSQGMEGYSSYEQYF. CDR3 nucleotides: TGCGCCAGCAGCCAAGGGATGGAGGGATATAGCTCCTACGAGCAGTACTTC.

The chain combines TRBV11-2 with TRBJ2-2; 10 nucleotides line up with TRBD1. Germline assignment: CDR1 SGHAT and CDR2 FQNNGV. The CDR3 is made up of 16 amino acids. J was trimmed by 4 bases and V by 7 bases; bases with no gene match: 9. Written as DNA, the CDR3 is TGTGCCAGCAACTCCGGGACAGGGGTAGGCACCGGGGAGCTGTTTTTT. Translating gives CASNSGTGVGTGELFF.

V and J are TRBV11-2 and TRBJ2-3; 9 nucleotides match TRBD2. The CDR3 is made up of 16 amino acids. Germline CDR1 is SGHAT and CDR2 is FQNNGV. The junction had 7 bases not matched to a gene; V was cut back by 4 bases and J by 2 bases. CDR3 DNA: TGTGCCAGCAGCTCCCTAGCGGGGAGGTCCACAGATACGCAGTATTTT. Its translation: CASSSLAGRSTDTQYF.

The chain couples TRBV5-1 to TRBJ1-2; TRBD1 might be the D (6 bases). V was pared by 0 bases and J by 2 bases, with 11 bases between. The CDR3 sequence is 15 residues long. The germline CDR1 and CDR2 sequences are SGHRS and YFSETQ. CDR3 bases: TGCGCCAGCAGCTTGGAGGGGGAACCAAACTATGGCTACACCTTC. Amino acids: CASSLEGEPNYGYTF.